A single sample is the source of the 13 T cell receptor beta chains below, sequenced in a study of T cells after yellow fever vaccination. MiXCR was run by TCRdb on the 5' RACE reads, yielding one entry per CDR3 protein. Found here are about 340,000 distinct CDR3 sequences, around 3.9% of them singletons; the top ten hold more than 20%. The material was PBMCs, obtained 5 days after the yellow fever booster vaccination. These receptors came from a man between 18 and 29 years old who received the YFV17D yellow fever vaccine.

The chain employs TRBV29-1 and TRBJ2-7; 7 bases agree with TRBD1. Per the germline V gene, CDR1 is SQVTM and CDR2 is ANQGSEA. The CDR3 is 13 amino acids. V lost 1 base to trimming and J lost 4 bases; unmatched junction nucleotides: 4. CDR3 protein: CSVEAMTGYEQYF. The CDR3 DNA reads as TGCAGCGTTGAAGCAATGACAGGGTACGAGCAGTACTTC.

There are many counts of this clonotype. The chain combines TRBV7-6 with TRBJ1-1; D remains ambiguous. CDR1 is SGHVS and CDR2 is FNYEAQ in the germline V gene. This CDR3 region has 15 residues. The V gene lost 5 bases and the J gene lost 5 bases, with 18 bases spanning the gap. The CDR3 spells CASSRLSGGGTEAFF. The CDR3 coding sequence is TGTGCCAGCAGCCGCCTCTCTGGAGGAGGGACTGAAGCTTTCTTT.

J is TRBJ2-5 and V is TRBV5-4; the D gene is possibly TRBD1 (5 bases). CDR3 length: 15 amino acids. V was clipped by 0 bases and J by 4 bases, with 13 bases between them. Looked up from germline, CDR1 is SGHNT and CDR2 is YYREEE (reference sequence). The CDR3 sequence: CASSLDRGWGETQYF. The CDR3 nucleotides are TGTGCCAGCAGCTTGGATAGGGGTTGGGGAGAGACCCAGTACTTC.

This clonotype was detected ten times or more. This sequence joins TRBV4-3 and TRBJ1-6, with D uncertain. The CDR3 runs 13 residues. CDR1 and CDR2 from the germline V gene are LGHNA and YSLEER. Trimming took 1 base from V and 8 from J, leaving 6 bases between them. CDR3 loop: CASSQVSDSPLHF. The CDR3 DNA follows: TGCGCCAGCAGCCAAGTCTCCGATTCACCCCTCCACTTT.

The table lists this clonotype with many counts. The chain is built from TRBV20-1 and TRBJ2-3; weak D call: TRBD1 (6 bases). The CDR3 has 14 residues. The germline V gene has CDR1 DFQATT and CDR2 SNEGSKA (reference sequence). The V and J ends lost 5 bases and 9 bases respectively, with 21 bases between them. CDR3 residues: CSAGYQRGQGTQYF. CDR3 in DNA: TGCAGTGCTGGCTACCAGAGGGGCCAGGGGACGCAGTATTTT.

This clonotype has more than one count but fewer than ten. The chain couples TRBV5-6 to TRBJ1-1, with unresolved D. CDR1 is SGHDT and CDR2 is YYEEEE in the germline V gene. The CDR3 has 13 amino acids. Trimming took 3 bases from V and 6 from J, leaving 12 bases between them. The DNA of the CDR3 is TGTGCCAGCAGCTCACGACAAGCTCCTGAAGCTTTCTTT. This encodes CASSSRQAPEAFF.

V is TRBV7-8 and J is TRBJ2-7; maybe TRBD2 (6 bases). The CDR3 length is 15 residues. Germline V gene lookup returns CDR1 SGHVS and CDR2 FQNEAQ. Trimming took 5 bases from V and 9 from J, leaving 23 bases between them. In DNA, the CDR3 is TGTGCCAGCAGCGGGGCCGGGACTCAAAACGCCCGGCAGTACTTC. Its translation is CASSGAGTQNARQYF.

Many counts were recorded for this clonotype. The CDR3 DNA follows: TGTGCCAGCAGGCCGACAGGGGGTGGAAGGACCGGGGAGCTGTTTTTT. It encodes CASRPTGGGRTGELFF. The chain uses TRBV7-3 and TRBJ2-2; 9 bases line up with TRBD1. Losses at the gene ends were 6 bases for V and 5 bases for J; bases not matched to a gene: 10. The V gene's germline CDR1 is SGHTA and CDR2 FQGTGA. This CDR3 is 16 amino acids long.

This clonotype was seen ten or more times. The V call is TRBV7-9, the J call TRBJ1-4; D not resolved. Trimming left V 5 bases short and J 13 bases short, with 11 bases between. CDR1 and CDR2 from the germline V gene are SEHNR and FQNEAQ (reference sequence). CDR3 size: 11 residues. CDR3 coding DNA: TGTGCCAGCAGCGACACGGACCCACTGTTTTTT. It yields the protein CASSDTDPLFF.

This clonotype has only a few counts. The V call is TRBV7-2, the J call TRBJ1-5; D might be TRBD1 (5 bases). This CDR3 region has 15 residues. Trimming took 5 bases from V and 1 from J, leaving 12 bases between them. CDR1 and CDR2 from the germline V gene are SGHTA and FQGNSA. Written as DNA, the CDR3 is TGTGCCAGCAGCCCCACGGGGACGAGCAATCAGCCCCAGCATTTT. Protein sequence: CASSPTGTSNQPQHF.

This chain joins TRBV5-5 and TRBJ1-1; TRBD1 agrees at 8 bases. V shed 4 bases, J shed 6 bases, and the junction held 8 bases outside the gene matches. The CDR3 has 14 residues. The germline CDR1 and CDR2 sequences are SGHKS and YYEKEE (reference sequence). DNA for the CDR3: TGTGCCAGCAGCCCGGACAGGGCGCACCCTGAAGCTTTCTTT. It codes for CASSPDRAHPEAFF.

The chain uses TRBV11-2 and TRBJ2-5; D is perhaps TRBD2 (6 bases). Trimming removed 5 bases from V and 5 bases from J, with 18 bases in between. The length of the CDR3 is 15 residues. The germline gives CDR1 SGHAT, CDR2 FQNNGV. CDR3 DNA: TGTGCCAGCAGCGCAACGGCAACCCGGGGGGAGACCCAGTACTTC. This sequence encodes CASSATATRGETQYF.

The chain is built from TRBV27 and TRBJ2-7, with 9 bases matching TRBD2. Trimming cost V 4 bases and J 2 bases; bases outside gene matches: 3. Germline V CDR1 and CDR2: MNHEY, SMNVEV (reference sequence). The CDR3 is 14 amino acids. Here the CDR3 reads CASSSSGGPYEQYV. The CDR3 DNA follows: TGTGCCAGCAGTTCCAGCGGGGGGCCCTACGAGCAGTACGTC.